This T cell receptor beta chain is drawn from a study of T cell responses to AZD1222 COVID-19 vaccine. With respect to this clone: Its specificity is unknown.

This table comes from immunoSEQ multiplex PCR, and its TCRdb copy is limited to in-frame clones, with some not included. The profile shows roughly 100,000 clones, around 86% of them singletons. Whole-study findings and limits: The study reported that nearly half of spike-specific TCRs target unmutated variant regions. Vaccine-associated CD4 TCRs spanned spike, dominant at 160-218 and 743-854. White British donors predominated, females outnumbered males, and clonal diversity was possibly underestimated.

The sequence was obtained from an adult in good health. Sequenced material: peripheral blood, taken on day 0 of AZD1222 vaccination.

This CDR3 reads CASSQGQGWVETQYF. CDR3 sequence (DNA): TGTGCCAGCAGCCAAGGTCAGGGGTGGGTTGAGACCCAGTACTTC. The chain joins TRBV14 to TRBJ2-5; D perhaps matches TRBD1 (6 bases). Trimming shortened V by 1 base and J by 5 bases, and 14 bases separated the two germline ends. Germline V CDR1 and CDR2: SGHDN, FVKESK. The CDR3 covers 15 residues.